This TCR beta chain was captured in a study of cytomegalovirus exposure and HLA in healthy donors. General study findings and limits: Later analysis associated a missense DCLRE1C variant with TCR beta V- and J-gene trimming.

Worth noting for this clone: The antigen is undetermined.

V was shortened by 5 bases and J by 3 bases, with 26 bases between the two germline ends. CDR1 SGHTA and CDR2 FQGTGA come from the germline V gene. The CDR3 is made up of 18 amino acids. Primers: 60 Vbeta forward and 13 Jbeta reverse. Sequencing was performed with immunoSEQ multiplex PCR; in TCRdb, only in-frame clones are kept and a portion is missing. The table includes over 20,000 clones, roughly 73% detected once. Sequenced material: PBMCs. The sequence was collected from a male donor in good health and CMV-seronegative. The chain is built from TRBV7-3 and TRBJ2-7; possibly TRBD2 for D (6 bases). CDR3 in DNA: TGTGCCAGCAGCGCCCCAGCCCCCACGGGACTCTATCTCTACGAGCAGTACTTC. Translation gives CASSAPAPTGLYLYEQYF.